The T cell receptor beta chain under discussion was sequenced for a study of CD8 T cells in Susac syndrome (dated by TCRdb to the late 2010s). At the level of the whole study: Among the sequenced Susac syndrome patients, about six had clinically active disease and eight were in clinical remission. At the time of blood withdrawal, Susac syndrome patients were either therapy-naive, taking corticosteroids (with some also receiving IVIg), or on IVIg alone. The study used repertoire sequencing to test whether antigen drove CD8+ T cell activation and differentiation in Susac syndrome. CD8+ T cell repertoire clonality was compared between over 9 healthy donors, approximately 14 Susac syndrome patients and 15 multiple sclerosis patients.

Results the study describes overall, beyond this receptor: Clonal expansion was observed in Susac syndrome CD8+ repertoires, with the highest expansion in CD8+ TEMRA cells and greater expansion in clinically active than in remitting patients. The study acknowledged that relatively few individuals were included in the TCR sequencing and HLA analysis. In the total CD8+ and CD8+ TEMRA repertoires, around 17 and five Susac-specific public clones, respectively, were identified.

High-throughput TCR beta sequencing profiled peripheral blood CD8+ and CD4+ T cells from healthy donors, Susac syndrome patients and multiple sclerosis patients. The Susac syndrome patients fulfilled recently defined diagnostic criteria for definite or probable disease. Bulk CD8+ and CD4+ T cells were purified by magnetic negative isolation, while CD8+ TEMRA cells were enriched using FACS. Blood was collected in EDTA tubes and processed within 24 hours, with PBMCs isolated through density gradient centrifugation. PBMCs intended for TCR sequencing were frozen in liquid nitrogen and were later thawed in a 37 degrees C water bath. The sorted or isolated CD4+, CD8+ and CD8+ TEMRA cells reached a purity of at least 90%. From cysteine to phenylalanine, the CDR3 is 14 amino acids long. The entry retains the CDR3 DNA only, 42 bases that are in frame from base 1. Sequences LGHNA (CDR1) and YSLEER (CDR2) are obtained from the germline V gene. V and J lose 3 bases and 2 bases, and a span of 8 bases separates them.

A note on this clonotype: Its antigen is still unknown. No base-level quality is on record; no much larger clone is a single base apart.

RNA was extracted using the RNeasy kit, and roughly 0.5 to 1 microgram was reverse transcribed with random hexamers. The immunoSEQ multiplex PCR assay, which covers 54 Vbeta and 13 Jbeta segments, was used to amplify TCR beta CDR3 regions. Bias from PCR amplification was corrected by using a synthetic template baseline for primer optimization and for computational correction. The paper's data handling went like this. Reads were annotated to V, D and J genes per IMGT and analyzed with immunoSEQ Analyzer, keeping only productive sequences. To calculate clonality, Shannon entropy was normalized by log2 of the number of productive unique sequences and then subtracted from one. For each patient and control, public and private clones were evaluated within the 100 most prevalent clones. Clones were defined as Susac-specific if absent from the healthy and MS cohorts, from 1052 published viral clones and from other ImmuneACCESS disease sequences. TCRdb applied fastp at Q25 and MiXCR to the public reads, then kept only in-frame beta chains. Identical CDR3 proteins give one entry, which carries the most common genes and DNA. The V and J calls reflect TCRdb's pipeline rather than the authors' work. This sample is represented by 120,000 or so distinct CDR3 sequences; 85% to 95% of them were singletons. Clones ranked in the top ten supply 0.25% to 0.3% of the sample.

The chain was built from TRBV4-3 and TRBJ2-1; the D gene is perhaps TRBD2, on 6 matching bases. The sequence came from a human donor with Susac syndrome. The sample was CD8+ T cells from PBMCs. The encoded CDR3 is CASSQPGAYNEQFF. The sequence in DNA is TGCGCCAGCAGCCAGCCGGGGGCCTACAATGAGCAGTTCTTC.